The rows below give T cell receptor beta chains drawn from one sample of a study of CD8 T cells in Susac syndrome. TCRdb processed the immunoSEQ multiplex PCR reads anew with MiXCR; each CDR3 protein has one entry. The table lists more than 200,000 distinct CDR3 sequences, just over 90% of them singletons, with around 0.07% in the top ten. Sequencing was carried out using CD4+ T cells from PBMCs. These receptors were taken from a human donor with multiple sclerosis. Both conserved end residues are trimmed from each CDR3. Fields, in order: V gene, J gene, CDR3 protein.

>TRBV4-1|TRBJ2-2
ASSPFRMGTGELF
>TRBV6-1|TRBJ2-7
ASSDSRVGEQY
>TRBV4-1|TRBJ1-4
ASSQDGGFGEKLF
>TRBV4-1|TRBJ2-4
ASSQDRQSQNIQY
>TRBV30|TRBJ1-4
AWTTGTANEKLF
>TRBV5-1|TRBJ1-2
ASSLDPGQGAGGYT
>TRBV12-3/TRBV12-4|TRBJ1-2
ASRPRVNSYGYT
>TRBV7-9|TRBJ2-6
ASSLPGPAGANVLT
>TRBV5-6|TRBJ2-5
ASSPQGRQETQY
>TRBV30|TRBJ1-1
AQTGGNTEAF
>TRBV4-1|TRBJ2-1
ASSLRLAGGRGDNEQF
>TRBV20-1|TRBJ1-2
SARDTKSLRTGSGHT
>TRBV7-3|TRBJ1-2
ASSLGSRDGYT
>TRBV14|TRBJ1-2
ASSQGRYGYT
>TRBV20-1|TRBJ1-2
SARDDGAPYGYT
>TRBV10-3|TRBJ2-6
AIRTKTGNSSGANVLT
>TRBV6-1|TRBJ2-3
ASSEIHGVDTQY
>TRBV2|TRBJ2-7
ASTPERGREQY
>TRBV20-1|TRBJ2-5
SASVRGRQETQY
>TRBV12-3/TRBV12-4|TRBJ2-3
ASSLKTGIGADTQY
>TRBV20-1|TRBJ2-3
SVTAGLAGGPSPTDTQY
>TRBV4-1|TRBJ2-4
ASSQVGGRRRSKNIQY
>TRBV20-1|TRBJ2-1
SAIRRGNEQF
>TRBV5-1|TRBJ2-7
ASSLEQEPYEQY
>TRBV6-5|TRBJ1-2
ASSDWDGYT
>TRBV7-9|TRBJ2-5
ASSLGVGIQETQY
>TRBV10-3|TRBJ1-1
AIAGNAYTEAF
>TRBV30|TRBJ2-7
AWSFDSPEQY
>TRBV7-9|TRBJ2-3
ASSLAETGTDTQY
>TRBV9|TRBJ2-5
ASSRQQGSGETQY
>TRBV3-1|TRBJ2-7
ASSGLAGSGEQY
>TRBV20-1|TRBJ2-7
SAETSGTGAYEQY
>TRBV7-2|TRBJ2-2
ASSPRLGNTGELF
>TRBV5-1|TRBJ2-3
ASSPISTDTQY
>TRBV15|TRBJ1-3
ATSRDKTGGTTIY
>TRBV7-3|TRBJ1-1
ASMRLAGGFMNTEAF
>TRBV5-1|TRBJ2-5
ASSLGGKNQETQY
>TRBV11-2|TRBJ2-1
ASSWGSGTSSYNEQF
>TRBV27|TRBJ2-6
ASSYASGANVLT
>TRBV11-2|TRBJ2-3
ASRLAAYDTQY
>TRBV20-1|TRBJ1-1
SARPRRLTSLNTEAF
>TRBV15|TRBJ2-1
ATSRSTRPREQF
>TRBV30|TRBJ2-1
AWSHGGAGQFEQF
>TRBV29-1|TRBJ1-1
SVRTGGNTEAF
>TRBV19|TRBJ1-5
ASSWQSNQPQH
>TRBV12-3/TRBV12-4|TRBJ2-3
ASSSDRRDTQY
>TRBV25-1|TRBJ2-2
ASRNSGSGSGELF
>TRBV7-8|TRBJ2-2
ASSQSGANTGELF
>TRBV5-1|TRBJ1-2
ASSLEAASYGYT
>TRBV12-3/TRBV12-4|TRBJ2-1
ASSLSRLLEYNEQF
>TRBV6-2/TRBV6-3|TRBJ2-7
ASSPGLAPLYEQY
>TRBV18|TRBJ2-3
ASSPTRVTGLNTDTQY
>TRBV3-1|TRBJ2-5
ASSQLAVQETQY